These 31 T cell receptor beta chains came from one sample sequenced in a study of blood T cell repertoires in COVID-19. Clones were sequenced by immunoSEQ multiplex PCR, and TCRdb holds only the in-frame ones, with some missing. This table has 350,000 or so clones, around 87% appearing once. Material: peripheral blood. All receptors come from a man between 18 and 29 years old with active or convalescent COVID-19.

The V call is TRBV5-8, the J call TRBJ1-4, with 10 bases aligning to TRBD1. J lost 7 bases, V lost 7 bases, and 4 bases had no gene match. This CDR3 comprises 13 residues. CDR1 and CDR2 from the germline V gene are SGHTS and YDEGEE. The CDR3 region is CASRDRGSEKLFF. The CDR3 DNA is TGTGCCAGCCGGGACAGGGGATCTGAAAAACTGTTTTTT.

V gene TRBV7-6 combines with J gene TRBJ2-2; D is perhaps TRBD1 (5 bases). The V end was cut by 1 base, the J end by 0 bases, with 9 bases between. The germline gives CDR1 SGHVS, CDR2 FNYEAQ. CDR3 length: 16 residues. The CDR3 spells CASSLEWTPNTGELFF. The CDR3 DNA is TGTGCCAGCAGCTTAGAATGGACACCGAACACCGGGGAGCTGTTTTTT. The variable domain in full, completed from reference TRBV7-6 and TRBJ2-2, reads GAGVSQSPRYKVTKRGQDVALRCDPISGHVSLYWYRQALGQGPEFLTYFNYEAQQDKSGLPNDRFSAERPEGSISTLTIQRTEQRDSAMYRCASSLEWTPNTGELFFGEGSRLTVL.

The rearrangement joins TRBV19 to TRBJ1-4; D gene unclear. In germline, CDR1 is LNHDA, CDR2 SQIVND (reference sequence). The CDR3 sequence is 15 residues long. The V end lost 1 base, the J end lost 0 bases, and 6 bases lay between the germline ends. In DNA form, the CDR3 reads TGTGCCAGTAGTATAGGCGGAGCAACTAATGAAAAACTGTTTTTT. Translation gives CASSIGGATNEKLFF.

The gene calls are TRBV19 and TRBJ1-1, with D perhaps TRBD1 (5 bases). The germline gives CDR1 LNHDA, CDR2 SQIVND (reference sequence). Trimming removed 5 bases at V and 6 bases at J, with 16 bases between. The CDR3 is 14 residues long. The CDR3 here is CASSPRGRGPEAFF. CDR3 coding DNA: TGTGCCAGTAGTCCGCGGGGGAGGGGACCTGAAGCTTTCTTT.

This clone has a single count. The rearrangement links TRBV4-3 to TRBJ1-1, with 11 bases that match TRBD1. The V segment lost 0 bases and the J segment 6 bases; nucleotides outside the gene matches: 3. The CDR3 spans 15 residues. From germline, CDR1 is LGHNA and CDR2 YSLEER. The chain's CDR3 is CASSQDRTGGPEAFF. The CDR3 DNA follows: TGCGCCAGCAGCCAAGATAGGACAGGGGGCCCTGAAGCTTTCTTT.

This chain connects TRBV27 to TRBJ2-3; no reliable D call. The ends were cut back, 2 bases at V and 0 bases at J, with 18 bases in the middle. This CDR3 region has 18 residues. Germline loops: CDR1 MNHEY, CDR2 SMNVEV (reference sequence). CDR3 nucleotide sequence: TGTGCCAGCAGTTTACTCTTTCCCCCTCGAACTAGCACAGATACGCAGTATTTT. Its translation is CASSLLFPPRTSTDTQYF.

As regards this clone: Other DNA sequences in this specimen translate into the identical CDR3. This rearrangement joins TRBV28 to TRBJ1-2, with 7 nucleotides matching TRBD1. This CDR3 comprises 13 residues. The V gene's germline CDR1 is MDHEN and CDR2 SYDVKM. V lost 4 bases to trimming and J lost 7 bases; unmatched junction nucleotides: 6. CDR3 residues: CASSSTGIGGYTF. CDR3 bases: TGTGCCAGCAGTTCGACAGGGATAGGTGGCTACACCTTC.

This chain links TRBV4-2 with TRBJ1-5, with D hard to call. Deletions cut 0 bases from V and 7 bases from J, with 7 bases between. CDR3 length: 13 amino acids. Germline values: CDR1 LGHNA, CDR2 YNFKEQ. CDR3 DNA sequence: TGTGCCAGCAGCCAAGATATCCGGCAGCCCCAGCATTTT. It is translated as CASSQDIRQPQHF.

The chain recombines TRBV5-6 with TRBJ2-2, with TRBD2 matching 11 bases. The CDR3 is made up of 17 amino acids. Germline V gene data show CDR1 as SGHDT and CDR2 as YYEEEE. V shed 4 bases, J shed 4 bases, and the junction held 9 bases outside the gene matches. The CDR3 sequence: CASSRPLAGGSTGELFF. DNA of the CDR3: TGTGCCAGCAGCCGACCCTTAGCGGGGGGGTCCACCGGGGAGCTGTTTTTT.

The chain carries TRBV13 and TRBJ2-2; tentatively, D is TRBD1 (6 bases). Trimming shortened V by 7 bases and J by 3 bases, and 18 bases separated the two germline ends. Per the germline V gene, CDR1 is PRHDT and CDR2 is FYEKMQ (reference sequence). The length of the CDR3 is 16 residues. CDR3 sequence reads: CASIPTAGADTGELFF. In DNA form, the CDR3 reads TGTGCCAGCATCCCTACGGCAGGGGCGGACACCGGGGAGCTGTTTTTT.

The genes are TRBV7-2 and TRBJ2-5; D is possibly TRBD2 (5 bases). Looked up from germline, CDR1 is SGHTA and CDR2 is FQGNSA. V lost 3 bases and J lost 2, with 13 bases in between. This CDR3 has 15 residues. CDR3 loop: CASSFYNERQETQYF. CDR3 nucleotides: TGTGCCAGCAGCTTTTACAACGAGCGGCAAGAGACCCAGTACTTC.

The sample holds a few counts of this clone. The V gene is TRBV28, the J gene TRBJ1-4, with TRBD1 identical over 9 bases. This CDR3 contains 14 residues. Per the germline V gene, CDR1 is MDHEN and CDR2 is SYDVKM. V dropped 8 bases and J dropped 8; count of bases not matched to a gene: 9. The CDR3 nucleotides are TGTGCCAGCCAGTTCCGGGACAGGGACGAAAAACTGTTTTTT. This sequence encodes CASQFRDRDEKLFF.

The rearrangement joins TRBV10-3 to TRBJ2-7, with D possibly being TRBD1 (6 bases). This CDR3 has 13 residues. V lost 5 bases to trimming and J lost 2 bases, with 10 bases between them. Germline CDR1 and CDR2: ENHRY and SYGVKD. The CDR3, as DNA: TGTGCCATCAGTCAGGACAGTACCTACGAGCAGTACTTC. Its protein is CAISQDSTYEQYF.

The chain couples TRBV7-2 to TRBJ2-1; 10 bases are a match to TRBD2. The J segment lost 9 bases and the V segment lost 7 bases, leaving 9 bases of the junction unmatched. Germline V CDR1 and CDR2: SGHTA, FQGNSA. This CDR3 is 14 amino acids long. CDR3 bases: TGTGCCAGCAATCAGCTAGCGGGAGTTGGTGAGCAGTTCTTC. Translated: CASNQLAGVGEQFF.

The rearrangement links TRBV5-8 to TRBJ2-7, with D possibly TRBD2 on 6 matching bases. This CDR3 spans 15 amino acids. Germline loops: CDR1 SGHTS, CDR2 YDEGEE. The V gene lost 9 bases and the J gene lost 0 bases, with 19 bases spanning the gap. This CDR3 reads CANPPSAPLSYEQYF. The CDR3 DNA sequence: TGTGCCAATCCACCTAGCGCCCCTCTCTCCTACGAGCAGTACTTC.

CDR3 bases: TGTGCCAGCAGTCCAGGGCCACAGGGCTACGAGCAGTACTTC. Its protein is CASSPGPQGYEQYF. The chain recombines TRBV7-3 with TRBJ2-7; D is perhaps TRBD1 (6 bases). Germline CDR1 SGHTA, CDR2 FQGTGA. Trimming shortened V by 6 bases and J by 3 bases, and 15 bases separated the two germline ends. The CDR3 covers 14 residues.

This clone was recorded only once. This sequence joins TRBV5-4 and TRBJ2-7; a weak D match, TRBD2 (6 bases). Germline V gene data show CDR1 as SGHNT and CDR2 as YYREEE (reference sequence). The CDR3 is made up of 14 amino acids. V dropped 0 bases and J dropped 3 bases, with 10 bases sitting between them. CDR3 sequence (DNA): TGTGCCAGCAGCTTGGCCGGGGGACGCTACGAGCAGTACTTC. This codes for CASSLAGGRYEQYF.

The sample holds one count of this clone. V gene TRBV5-1 combines with J gene TRBJ1-2; maybe TRBD1 (6 bases). The CDR3 length is 18 residues. Germline V gene sequence: CDR1 SGHRS, CDR2 YFSETQ. Trimming cost V 0 bases and J 4 bases, with 22 bases left between them. DNA of the CDR3: TGCGCCAGCAGCTTGGACCCCCCGGGACAACTCCGATCCTATGGCTACACCTTC. Residues: CASSLDPPGQLRSYGYTF.

This chain links TRBV24-1 with TRBJ1-2; possibly TRBD1 for D (5 bases). V lost 3 bases and J 8 bases, leaving 9 bases between the germline ends. Germline CDR1 KGHDR, CDR2 SFDVKD. The CDR3 is 12 amino acids. The CDR3 coding sequence is TGTGCCACCAGTGATGCAGGGTTCGGCTACACCTTC. This codes for CATSDAGFGYTF.

This clone was seen only once. This rearrangement joins TRBV9 to TRBJ2-7; perhaps TRBD2 as D (6 bases). V was cut by 0 bases and J by 3 bases, with 13 bases left in between. The CDR3 sequence is 15 residues long. Germline V gene lookup returns CDR1 SGDLS and CDR2 YYNGEE. This CDR3 is CASSVGGVGGYEQYF. The DNA for the CDR3 is TGTGCCAGCAGCGTAGGGGGGGTAGGAGGCTACGAGCAGTACTTC.

This sequence joins TRBV5-1 and TRBJ2-2, with TRBD1 matching 7 bases. The germline V gene has CDR1 SGHRS and CDR2 YFSETQ. J was trimmed by 2 bases and V by 3 bases; bases with no gene match: 13. This CDR3 is built from 18 residues. This chain's CDR3 is CASSWTGSPLPNTGELFF. The CDR3 bases are TGCGCCAGCAGCTGGACAGGCTCCCCCCTTCCAAACACCGGGGAGCTGTTTTTT.

This clone was seen only a few times. The chain employs TRBV27 and TRBJ2-6; D is perhaps TRBD1 (6 bases). V lost 4 bases to trimming and J lost 0 bases, with 16 bases between them. The CDR3 covers 18 residues. Germline V lookup: CDR1 MNHEY, CDR2 SMNVEV (reference sequence). Written as DNA, the CDR3 is TGTGCCAGCAGTTCTACGTCTAGGACAGCCTCTGGGGCCAACGTCCTGACTTTC. This gives the protein CASSSTSRTASGANVLTF.

This clone turned up a few times. V is TRBV5-1 and J is TRBJ1-1; 7 bases map to TRBD1. Germline V gene sequence: CDR1 SGHRS, CDR2 YFSETQ. Trimming removed 4 bases from V and 7 bases from J; junction bases left unmatched: 7. The CDR3 runs to 13 residues. The CDR3 is CASSRSRDSEAFF. CDR3 nucleotides: TGCGCCAGCAGCCGATCCCGGGACAGTGAAGCTTTCTTT.

This chain joins TRBV29-1 and TRBJ2-5, with 10 nucleotides matching TRBD2. The V segment lost 7 bases and the J segment 4 bases; nucleotides outside the gene matches: 9. Germline-derived CDR1 and CDR2 are SQVTM and ANQGSEA. CDR3 length: 14 amino acids. The CDR3 loop reads CSGTGTSDRETQYF. The CDR3, as DNA: TGCAGCGGTACCGGGACTAGCGACCGAGAGACCCAGTACTTC.

The CDR3 loop reads CASSSLAGEWQFF. CDR3 nucleotides: TGTGCCAGCAGTAGCCTAGCGGGGGAATGGCAGTTCTTC. This sequence joins TRBV6-5 and TRBJ2-1; TRBD2 matches at 10 bases. With V trimmed by 5 bases and J by 12 bases, 7 bases remained unmatched. The CDR3 covers 13 residues. The germline gives CDR1 MNHEY, CDR2 SVGAGI.

The chain carries TRBV4-3 and TRBJ2-1; no firm D call. Trimming removed 0 bases at V and 0 bases at J, with 9 bases between. This CDR3 is 16 amino acids long. Per germline, CDR1 LGHNA and CDR2 YSLEER. This CDR3 reads CASSQEFASSYNEQFF. DNA for the CDR3: TGCGCCAGCAGCCAAGAGTTCGCGAGCTCCTACAATGAGCAGTTCTTC.

This clone appeared a single time. This sequence joins TRBV5-6 and TRBJ1-1; 10 nucleotides agree with TRBD1. The CDR3 contains 15 residues. Germline values: CDR1 SGHDT, CDR2 YYEEEE. V shed 4 bases and J 2 bases; nucleotides not matched to a gene: 5. The CDR3 DNA reads TGTGCCAGCAGCGCTCGACAGGGGGCTAACACTGAAGCTTTCTTT. Its translation is CASSARQGANTEAFF.

V gene TRBV5-1 combines with J gene TRBJ2-1, with 7 bases that match TRBD2. The CDR3 contains 15 residues. V was pared by 1 base and J by 4 bases, with 5 bases of the junction left unmatched. Germline loops: CDR1 SGHRS, CDR2 YFSETQ. CDR3 loop: CASSLSLAVYNEQFF. CDR3 DNA sequence: TGCGCCAGCAGCTTGTCCCTAGCGGTTTACAATGAGCAGTTCTTC.

DNA for the CDR3: TGTGCCAGCAGTTTACGACTAGCGGGACCCGAGCAGTACTTC. Its translation is CASSLRLAGPEQYF. This chain links TRBV27 with TRBJ2-7; 11 bases line up with TRBD2. CDR1 and CDR2 from the germline V gene are MNHEY and SMNVEV (reference sequence). The trim removed 2 bases at V and 6 bases at J, leaving 3 bases unmatched. The CDR3 runs 14 residues.

The CDR3, as DNA: TGCGCCAGCAGCCAAGTACCGACAGGGAAGGCGGACGAGCAGTACTTC. This gives the protein CASSQVPTGKADEQYF. The chain has TRBV4-1 and TRBJ2-7, with 7 bases lining up with TRBD1. Unmatched junction bases numbered 11, after V lost 1 base and J lost 5 bases. Germline assignment: CDR1 MGHRA and CDR2 YSYEKL. The CDR3 is made up of 16 amino acids.

V gene TRBV4-3 combines with J gene TRBJ1-1; 8 bases fit TRBD1. The length of the CDR3 is 15 residues. V lost 0 bases, J lost 3 bases, and 3 bases stayed unmatched. Germline CDR1 reads LGHNA; CDR2 reads YSLEER. CDR3 in amino acids: CASSQEVDRDTEAFF. The CDR3 DNA reads as TGCGCCAGCAGCCAAGAAGTGGACAGGGACACTGAAGCTTTCTTT.